The 26 T cell receptor beta chains presented below share a single source sample, sequenced in a study of blood T cell repertoires in COVID-19. The assay was immunoSEQ multiplex PCR, and TCRdb's table has in-frame clones only and misses some. The sample has 35,000 to 50,000 clones, over 80% seen once. Sequenced input: peripheral blood. These receptors all stem from an elderly woman with acute or convalescent COVID-19.

This CDR3 reads CAISESWTGDGYTF. In nucleotides, the CDR3 is TGTGCCATCAGTGAGTCGTGGACAGGGGATGGCTACACCTTC. This sequence joins TRBV10-3 and TRBJ1-2, with 9 bases matching TRBD1. The CDR3 loop spans 14 amino acids. Germline-derived CDR1 and CDR2 are ENHRY and SYGVKD. Trimming took 0 bases from V and 6 from J; bases not matched to a gene: 2.

This clone appeared a few times. CDR3: CATSDPTSTGTRGYTF. CDR3 bases: TGTGCCACCAGTGATCCTACCTCGACAGGGACGCGGGGCTACACCTTC. The rearrangement links TRBV24-1 to TRBJ1-2, with 7 bases matching TRBD1. Germline V lookup: CDR1 KGHDR, CDR2 SFDVKD. The junction had 14 bases not matched to a gene; V was cut back by 3 bases and J by 8 bases. The CDR3 is 16 residues long.

The chain recombines TRBV7-2 with TRBJ2-3; 11 bases line up with TRBD1. The CDR3 has 15 residues. The germline CDR1 and CDR2 sequences are SGHTA and FQGNSA. The V segment lost 1 base and the J segment 5 bases; nucleotides outside the gene matches: 2. This CDR3 reads CASSLEDRGLDTQYF. The CDR3 region has the DNA TGTGCCAGCAGCTTAGAGGACAGGGGGCTAGATACGCAGTATTTT.

The chain carries TRBV7-9 and TRBJ2-3, with TRBD2 matching over 10 bases. Looked up from germline, CDR1 is SEHNR and CDR2 is FQNEAQ (reference sequence). The CDR3 is 14 amino acids. The ends lost 5 bases at V and 6 bases at J; junction bases unmatched: 5. The CDR3 nucleotides are TGTGCCAGCAGCGAGCGGGGGGGTGGTGATACGCAGTATTTT. It encodes CASSERGGGDTQYF. Combining the CDR3 with reference TRBV7-9 and TRBJ2-3 gives the whole variable domain DTGVSQNPRHKITKRGQNVTFRCDPISEHNRLYWYRQTLGQGPEFLTYFQNEAQLEKSRLLSDRFSAERPKGSFSTLEIQRTEQGDSAMYLCASSERGGGDTQYFGPGTRLTVL.

The rearrangement links TRBV24-1 to TRBJ2-5; D gene ambiguous. Trimming stripped 6 bases from V and 5 bases from J, with 6 bases between. The CDR3 is 11 residues long. Germline CDR1 reads KGHDR; CDR2 reads SFDVKD. The CDR3 here is CATSFRETQYF. The CDR3 nucleotides are TGTGCCACCAGTTTCCGGGAGACCCAGTACTTC.

The chain has TRBV18 and TRBJ1-3; no clear D gene. CDR3 length: 14 amino acids. Germline loops: CDR1 KGHSH, CDR2 LQKENI. Trimming stripped 2 bases from V and 7 bases from J, with 12 bases between. CDR3 nucleotide sequence: TGTGCCAGCTCACCAGACACCTCACGGAACACCATATATTTT. This translates into CASSPDTSRNTIYF. The variable domain in full, completed from reference TRBV18 and TRBJ1-3, reads NAGVMQNPRHLVRRRGQEARLRCSPMKGHSHVYWYRQLPEEGLKFMVYLQKENIIDESGMPKERFSAEFPKEGPSILRIQQVVRGDSAAYFCASSPDTSRNTIYFGEGSWLTVV.

V usage is TRBV15 and J usage is TRBJ2-1, with TRBD1 matching 8 bases. The germline V gene has CDR1 LNHNV and CDR2 YYDKDF (reference sequence). The J segment lost 7 bases and the V segment lost 3 bases, leaving 5 bases of the junction unmatched. CDR3 length: 14 amino acids. The CDR3 DNA sequence: TGTGCCACCAGCAGCGGACAGGGAAGAAATGAGCAGTTCTTC. This sequence encodes CATSSGQGRNEQFF.

J is TRBJ2-5 and V is TRBV7-9, with D perhaps TRBD1 (5 bases). The CDR3 extends over 13 amino acids. Trimming stripped 2 bases from V and 1 base from J, with 5 bases between. The germline CDR1 and CDR2 sequences are SEHNR and FQNEAQ (reference sequence). Here the CDR3 DNA reads TGTGCCAGCAGCTTAAGGGGCCAAGAGACCCAGTACTTC. Translating it yields CASSLRGQETQYF.

The chain has TRBV19 and TRBJ1-1; TRBD1 agrees at 12 bases. Germline V gives CDR1 LNHDA, CDR2 SQIVND (reference sequence). Unmatched junction bases numbered 7, after V lost 7 bases and J lost 7 bases. CDR3 length: 14 residues. This CDR3 is CASTGGQGALEAFF. CDR3 nucleotides: TGTGCCAGTACCGGGGGACAGGGGGCGCTTGAAGCTTTCTTT.

This clone was observed a few times. CDR3 in amino acids: CASKLRGYSNQPQHF. CDR3 coding DNA: TGTGCCAGCAAATTGCGGGGTTATAGCAATCAGCCCCAGCATTTT. The chain links TRBV28 to TRBJ1-5; D is uncertain. The CDR3 covers 15 residues. CDR1 and CDR2 from the germline V gene are MDHEN and SYDVKM. V lost 7 bases, J lost 0 bases, and 13 bases lay in between.

The chain is built from TRBV19 and TRBJ2-7; 10 nucleotides agree with TRBD1. Germline loops: CDR1 LNHDA, CDR2 SQIVND (reference sequence). The ends lost 0 bases at V and 3 bases at J; junction bases unmatched: 2. The CDR3 sequence is 15 residues long. CDR3 residues: CASSIEGTGDYEQYF. As DNA, the CDR3 is TGTGCCAGTAGTATAGAGGGGACAGGGGACTACGAGCAGTACTTC.

The J gene is TRBJ2-3, the V gene TRBV4-1; perhaps TRBD2 as D (6 bases). The CDR3 is 14 residues long. CDR1 and CDR2 (germline): MGHRA, YSYEKL. V was shortened by 3 bases and J by 4 bases, with 11 bases between the two germline ends. The CDR3 nucleotides are TGCGCCAGCAGCCAGGGGGGTAATGCAGATACGCAGTATTTT. Translated, it gives CASSQGGNADTQYF.

V and J are TRBV11-2 and TRBJ2-5, with 10 bases that match TRBD2. There are 14 residues in the CDR3. The V gene end was trimmed by 5 bases and the J gene end by 5 bases; junction bases not matched to a gene: 5. Per germline, CDR1 SGHAT and CDR2 FQNNGV. The CDR3 DNA reads as TGTGCCAGCAGCGTCGGGACTAGCGAGGAGACCCAGTACTTC. Its translation is CASSVGTSEETQYF.

The chain couples TRBV6-5 to TRBJ2-2; TRBD1 matches 8 bases. Germline CDR1 reads MNHEY; CDR2 reads SVGAGI. The J segment lost 7 bases and the V segment lost 2 bases, leaving 6 bases of the junction unmatched. The CDR3 is 15 amino acids. CDR3 region: CASSYPGGGGGELFF. The CDR3 DNA follows: TGTGCCAGCAGTTACCCAGGGGGCGGAGGCGGGGAGCTGTTTTTT.

The CDR3 spells CASSPGGWFSTEAFF. The DNA for the CDR3 is TGTGCCAGCAGCCCAGGGGGCTGGTTCAGCACTGAAGCTTTCTTT. The chain joins TRBV5-6 to TRBJ1-1; TRBD1 aligns across 8 bases. After removal of 4 bases from V and 4 bases from J, the junction contained 9 bases not matched to a gene. Per germline, CDR1 SGHDT and CDR2 YYEEEE. This CDR3 is 15 amino acids long.

The chain has TRBV3-1 (or the pseudogene TRBV3-2) and TRBJ2-3, with 9 bases lining up with TRBD2. CDR3 length equals 17 residues. CDR1 and CDR2 (germline): LGHDT, YNNKEL (reference sequence). Trimming took 0 bases from V and 4 from J; bases not matched to a gene: 8. CDR3 DNA: TGTGCCAGCAGCCAAGATTGGAGCGGGGGGCGGGCAGATACGCAGTATTTT. It yields the protein CASSQDWSGGRADTQYF.

This sequence joins TRBV7-9 and TRBJ1-4; 8 bases fit TRBD1. CDR1 is SEHNR and CDR2 is FQNEAQ in the germline V gene (reference sequence). The CDR3 has 15 amino acids. The junction had 5 bases not matched to a gene; V was cut back by 4 bases and J by 4 bases. The CDR3 nucleotides read TGTGCCAGCAGCTCCGGACAGGGTAATAATGAAAAACTGTTTTTT. It translates to CASSSGQGNNEKLFF.

The chain has TRBV5-5 and TRBJ1-2; 8 nucleotides match TRBD1. The junction had 13 bases not matched to a gene; V was cut back by 4 bases and J by 2 bases. Looked up from germline, CDR1 is SGHKS and CDR2 is YYEKEE (reference sequence). The CDR3 length is 17 residues. CDR3 nucleotide sequence: TGTGCCAGCAGCCGCGTAACAGGGGGAGCGGGAAACTATGGCTACACCTTC. Translation gives CASSRVTGGAGNYGYTF.

The chain recombines TRBV27 with TRBJ1-5; 7 bases fit TRBD1. The CDR3 extends over 13 amino acids. With V trimmed by 5 bases and J by 6 bases, 4 bases remained unmatched. CDR1 is MNHEY, CDR2 SMNVEV, per germline (reference sequence). The CDR3: CASSTDRVQPQHF. The CDR3 nucleotides are TGTGCCAGCAGTACTGACAGGGTTCAGCCCCAGCATTTT.

The gene calls are TRBV5-4 and TRBJ2-7, with D possibly being TRBD1 (5 bases). CDR1 SGHNT and CDR2 YYREEE come from the germline V gene (reference sequence). The CDR3 runs to 14 residues. V was clipped by 0 bases and J by 5 bases, with 12 bases between them. CDR3 loop: CASSLGPRADEQYF. Here the CDR3 DNA reads TGTGCCAGCAGCTTGGGTCCCAGGGCGGACGAGCAGTACTTC.

The chain uses TRBV7-2 and TRBJ2-6; D possibly corresponds to TRBD1 (5 bases). CDR3 length: 17 residues. The V gene lost 1 base and the J gene lost 2 bases, with 12 bases spanning the gap. CDR1 is SGHTA, CDR2 FQGNSA, per germline. The CDR3 protein is CASSLGPGWAGANVLTF. CDR3 coding DNA: TGTGCCAGCAGCTTAGGTCCAGGGTGGGCTGGGGCCAACGTCCTGACTTTC.

The chain combines TRBV11-2 with TRBJ1-1; D unresolved. Trimming removed 5 bases at V and 2 bases at J, with 12 bases between. The CDR3 covers 14 residues. Germline V gene lookup returns CDR1 SGHAT and CDR2 FQNNGV. The CDR3 bases are TGTGCCAGCAGCCCCCAACGAGCAAACACTGAAGCTTTCTTT. It specifies CASSPQRANTEAFF.

This rearrangement joins TRBV7-2 to TRBJ1-5, with D possibly TRBD1 on 6 matching bases. Germline V lookup: CDR1 SGHTA, CDR2 FQGNSA. The CDR3 is made up of 17 amino acids. V gave up 2 bases and J gave up 4 bases, with 18 bases separating them. This CDR3 is CASSLRSNRVGNQPQHF. CDR3 bases: TGTGCCAGCAGCTTAAGAAGTAACAGGGTAGGAAATCAGCCCCAGCATTTT.

CDR3 protein: CASHSPSASGREKLFF. The CDR3, as DNA: TGTGCCAGTCACTCTCCATCGGCCTCGGGTCGGGAAAAACTGTTTTTT. This chain links TRBV19 with TRBJ1-4; D gene ambiguous. The CDR3 runs 16 residues. Germline V gives CDR1 LNHDA, CDR2 SQIVND (reference sequence). Trimming stripped 8 bases from V and 8 bases from J, with 24 bases between.

The chain employs TRBV7-2 and TRBJ1-2; D not resolved. There are 16 residues in the CDR3. V lost 1 base, J lost 6 bases, and 18 bases lay in between. The germline gives CDR1 SGHTA, CDR2 FQGNSA. DNA for the CDR3: TGTGCCAGCAGCTTAGGGGGTGGAGGGTGGAGTGATGGCTACACCTTC. This codes for CASSLGGGGWSDGYTF.

The chain has TRBV19 and TRBJ1-1, with D possibly TRBD1 on 6 matching bases. V gave up 3 bases and J gave up 5 bases, with 13 bases separating them. The CDR3 spans 14 residues. CDR1 is LNHDA, CDR2 SQIVND, per germline (reference sequence). The CDR3 region is CASSITTGGTEAFF. For the CDR3, the DNA is TGTGCCAGTAGTATCACGACAGGAGGTACTGAAGCTTTCTTT.